The clone carrying this T cell receptor beta chain was counted many times. This entry comes from a study of blood T cells in healthy people across ages. Whenever a sample was processed, at least 6 million PBMCs were isolated. Alongside a J-beta primer mix, a sample-barcoded 5' primer served in a second PCR lasting about 7 to 12 cycles. TCRdb called the 5' RACE reads again in MiXCR, with one record for every CDR3 protein. The sample has 650,000 to 900,000 distinct CDR3 sequences, around two thirds seen once; the top ten hold about a quarter. The CDR3 has 14 amino acids. Germline V gene data show CDR1 as LGHDT and CDR2 as YNNKEL (reference sequence). V gave up 2 bases and J gave up 3 bases, with 8 bases separating them.

The genes are TRBV3-1 and TRBJ2-4, with D possibly TRBD1 on 5 matching bases. Input material: blood. The receptor was isolated from a man aged 30-40 years in good health. The CDR3 coding sequence is TGTGCCAGCAGCCAAAGGGGTGGCAAAAACATTCAGTACTTC. It specifies CASSQRGGKNIQYF.